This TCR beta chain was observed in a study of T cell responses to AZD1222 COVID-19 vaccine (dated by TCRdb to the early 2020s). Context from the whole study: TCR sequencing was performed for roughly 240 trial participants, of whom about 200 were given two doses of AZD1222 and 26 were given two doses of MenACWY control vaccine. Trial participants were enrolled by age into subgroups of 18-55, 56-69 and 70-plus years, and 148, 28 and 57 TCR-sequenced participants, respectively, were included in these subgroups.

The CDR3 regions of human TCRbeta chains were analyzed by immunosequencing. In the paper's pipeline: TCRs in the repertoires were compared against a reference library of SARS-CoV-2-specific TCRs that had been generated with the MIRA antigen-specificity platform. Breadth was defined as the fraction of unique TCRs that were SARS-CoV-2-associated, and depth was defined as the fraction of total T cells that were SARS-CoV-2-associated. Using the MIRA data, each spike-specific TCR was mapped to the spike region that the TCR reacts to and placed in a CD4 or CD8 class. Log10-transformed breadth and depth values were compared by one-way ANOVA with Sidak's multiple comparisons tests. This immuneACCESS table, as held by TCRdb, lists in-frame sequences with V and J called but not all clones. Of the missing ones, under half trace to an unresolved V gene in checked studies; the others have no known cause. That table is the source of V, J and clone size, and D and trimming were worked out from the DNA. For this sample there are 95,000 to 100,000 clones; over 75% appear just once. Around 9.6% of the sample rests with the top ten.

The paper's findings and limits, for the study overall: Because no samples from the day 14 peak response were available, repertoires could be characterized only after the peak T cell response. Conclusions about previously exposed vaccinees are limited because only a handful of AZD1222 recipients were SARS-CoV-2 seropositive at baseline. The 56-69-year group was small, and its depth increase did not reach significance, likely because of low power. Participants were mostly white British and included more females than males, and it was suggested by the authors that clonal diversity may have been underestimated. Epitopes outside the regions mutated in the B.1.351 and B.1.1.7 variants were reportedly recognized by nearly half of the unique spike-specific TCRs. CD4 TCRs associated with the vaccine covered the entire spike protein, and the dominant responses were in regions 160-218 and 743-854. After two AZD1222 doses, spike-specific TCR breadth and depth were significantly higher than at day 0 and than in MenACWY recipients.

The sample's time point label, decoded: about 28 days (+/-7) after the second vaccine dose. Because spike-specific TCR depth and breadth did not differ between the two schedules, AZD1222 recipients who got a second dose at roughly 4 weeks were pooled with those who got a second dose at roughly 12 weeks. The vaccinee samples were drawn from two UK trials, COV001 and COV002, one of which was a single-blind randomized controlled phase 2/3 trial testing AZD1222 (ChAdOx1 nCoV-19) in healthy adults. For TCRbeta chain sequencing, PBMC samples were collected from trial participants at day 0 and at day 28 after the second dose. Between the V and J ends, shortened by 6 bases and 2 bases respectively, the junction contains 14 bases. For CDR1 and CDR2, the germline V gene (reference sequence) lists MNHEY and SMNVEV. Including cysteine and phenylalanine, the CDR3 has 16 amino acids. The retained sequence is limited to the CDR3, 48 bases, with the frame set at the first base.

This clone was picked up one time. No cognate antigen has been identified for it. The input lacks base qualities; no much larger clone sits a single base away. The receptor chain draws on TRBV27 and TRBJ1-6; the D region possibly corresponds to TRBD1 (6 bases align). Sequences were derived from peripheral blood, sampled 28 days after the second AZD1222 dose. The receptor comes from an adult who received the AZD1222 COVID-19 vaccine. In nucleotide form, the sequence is TGTGCCAGCAGGGGAGGGGGGCGGACCTATAATTCACCCCTCCACTTT. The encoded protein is CASRGGGRTYNSPLHF.